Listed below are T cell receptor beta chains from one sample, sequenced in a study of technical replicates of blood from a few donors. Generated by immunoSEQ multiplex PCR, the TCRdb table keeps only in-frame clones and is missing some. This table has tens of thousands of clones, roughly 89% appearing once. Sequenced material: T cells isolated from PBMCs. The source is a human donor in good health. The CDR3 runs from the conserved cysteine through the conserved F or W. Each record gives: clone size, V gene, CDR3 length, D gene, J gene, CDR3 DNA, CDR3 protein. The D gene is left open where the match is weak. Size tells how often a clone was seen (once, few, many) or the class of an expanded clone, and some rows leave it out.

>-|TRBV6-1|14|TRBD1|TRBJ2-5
TGTGCCAGTACGGGACAGGGGTATCGAGAGACCCAGTACTTC
CASTGQGYRETQYF
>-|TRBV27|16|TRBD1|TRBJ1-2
TGTGCCAGCAGTTTATTCGCCGGGGACAGGGGCGCGGGCTACACCTTC
CASSLFAGDRGAGYTF
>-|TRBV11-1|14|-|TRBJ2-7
TGTGCCAGCAGCTTCACCGGGACAATCTACGAGCAGTACTTC
CASSFTGTIYEQYF
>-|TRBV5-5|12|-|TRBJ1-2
TGTGCCAGCAGCTTGGATGTCAGTGGCTACACCTTC
CASSLDVSGYTF
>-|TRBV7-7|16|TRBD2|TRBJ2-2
TGTGCTAGCAGCTTTGGACTAGATGGCGACACCGGGGAGCTGTTTTTT
CASSFGLDGDTGELFF
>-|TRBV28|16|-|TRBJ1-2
TGTGCCAGCAGTCCGCTTTCAGGGAGGGAGAACTATGGCTACACCTTC
CASSPLSGRENYGYTF
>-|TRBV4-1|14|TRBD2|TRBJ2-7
TGCGCCAGCAGCCAGGCTAGGGAGGGCTACGAGCAGTACTTC
CASSQAREGYEQYF
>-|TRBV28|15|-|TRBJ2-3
TGTGCCAGCAGTTTAGGAGGGGGCCTCACAGATACGCAGTATTTT
CASSLGGGLTDTQYF
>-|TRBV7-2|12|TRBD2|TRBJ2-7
TGTGCCAGTACCGGGACTAGCTACGAGCAGTACTTC
CASTGTSYEQYF
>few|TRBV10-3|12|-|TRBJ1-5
TGTGCCATCAGTGAGCAGGGGAAGAGCCAGCATTTT
CAISEQGKSQHF
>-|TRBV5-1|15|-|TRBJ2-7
TGCGCCAGCAGCTTGGATGCGGGTTTCTCCTACGAGCAGTACTTC
CASSLDAGFSYEQYF
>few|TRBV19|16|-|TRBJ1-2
TGTGCCAGTAGTAAGGGTCCCGGGACATATAACTATGGCTACACCTTC
CASSKGPGTYNYGYTF
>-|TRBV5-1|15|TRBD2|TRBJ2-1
TGCGCCAGCAGCTTGACTAGCGGGCCCTACAATGAGCAGTTCTTC
CASSLTSGPYNEQFF
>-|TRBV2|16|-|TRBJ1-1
TGTGCCAGCAGACACGGCCCCGGGGGGGTTGGCACTGAAGCTTTCTTT
CASRHGPGGVGTEAFF
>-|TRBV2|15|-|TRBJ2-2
TGTGCCAGCAGTGACCCCCCAGGGAACACCGGGGAGCTGTTTTTT
CASSDPPGNTGELFF
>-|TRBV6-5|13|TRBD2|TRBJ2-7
TGTGCCAGCAGTTACTCAAAAGAGCGGGAGAAGTACTTC
CASSYSKEREKYF
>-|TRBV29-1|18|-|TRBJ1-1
TGCAGCGTTGAAGATGAGAATGAGGGAGGGGATTTTGGCACTGAAGCTTTCTTT
CSVEDENEGGDFGTEAFF
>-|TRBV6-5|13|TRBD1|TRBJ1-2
TGTGCCAGCAGTTTATCAGGGGGCTATGGCTACACCTTC
CASSLSGGYGYTF
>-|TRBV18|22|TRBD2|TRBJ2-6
TGTGCCAGCTCACCAAAGGGACAGGGTTCCCTAGCGGGAGGTCTCGGGGCCAACGTCCTGACTTTC
CASSPKGQGSLAGGLGANVLTF
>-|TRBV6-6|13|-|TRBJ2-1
TGTGCCAGCAGTTACTCGTTTAATGGCGAGCAGTTCTTC
CASSYSFNGEQFF
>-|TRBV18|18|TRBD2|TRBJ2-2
TGTGCCAGCTCACCACGGTCGCTAGCGGGCCAGAACACCGGGGAGCTGTTTTTT
CASSPRSLAGQNTGELFF
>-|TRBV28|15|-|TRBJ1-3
TGTGCCAGCAGCCATACGCCCAGGGGAAACGGCCCACCTAGCTTT
CASSHTPRGNGPPSF
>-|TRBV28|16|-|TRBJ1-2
TGTGCCAGCAGTCCCCGAGGGTTTGGTCCGGATAACGGCTACACCTTC
CASSPRGFGPDNGYTF
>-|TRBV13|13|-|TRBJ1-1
TGTGCCAGCAGCCTTTACCCTCGACTTGAAGCTTTCTTT
CASSLYPRLEAFF
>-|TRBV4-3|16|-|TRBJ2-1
TGCGCCAGCAGCCAAGATTTGACTAGCTCCTACAATGAGCAGTTCTTC
CASSQDLTSSYNEQFF
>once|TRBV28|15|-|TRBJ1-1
TGTGCCAGCAGTCTCATGGGGGCCGTGAACACTGAAGCTTTCTTT
CASSLMGAVNTEAFF
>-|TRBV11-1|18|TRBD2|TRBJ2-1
TGTGCCAGCAGCTTGGGACTAGCGGGAGGGCCTCACTACAATGAGCAGTTCTTC
CASSLGLAGGPHYNEQFF
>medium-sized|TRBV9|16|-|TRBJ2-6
TGTGCCAGCAGCGTAGGTTCGGGCTCTGGGGCCAACGTCCTGACTTTC
CASSVGSGSGANVLTF
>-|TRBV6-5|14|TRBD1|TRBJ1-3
TGTGCCAGCAGTGGACAGGGGAGAGGAAACACCATATATTTT
CASSGQGRGNTIYF
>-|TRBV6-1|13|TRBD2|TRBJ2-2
TGTGCCGGTCGGCGGGGGGAGATGGGGGAGCTGTTTTTT
CAGRRGEMGELFF
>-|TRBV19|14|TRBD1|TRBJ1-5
TGTGCCAGTAGCGGACAGGGAAAGAATCAGCCCCAGCATTTT
CASSGQGKNQPQHF
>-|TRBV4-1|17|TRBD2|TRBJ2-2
TGCGCCAGCAGCCAAGCAAAAGCGGGAGGGCGAACCGGGGAGCTGTTTTTT
CASSQAKAGGRTGELFF
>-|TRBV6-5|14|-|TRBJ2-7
TGTGCCAGCAGTGGGACAAGGACATCCTACGAGCAGTACTTC
CASSGTRTSYEQYF
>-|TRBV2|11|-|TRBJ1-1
TGTGCCGGACTAGGGATCACTGAAGCTTTCTTT
CAGLGITEAFF
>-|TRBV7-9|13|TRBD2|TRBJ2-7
TGTGCCAGCAGCCGACGGGAGGACTACGAGCAGTACTTC
CASSRREDYEQYF
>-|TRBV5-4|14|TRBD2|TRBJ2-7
TGTGCCAGCAGCTTGAGACTAGCGGGGGCCGAGCAGTACTTC
CASSLRLAGAEQYF
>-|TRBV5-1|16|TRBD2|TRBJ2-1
TGCGCCAGCAGCGAGACTAGCGGGAGGGCCTTGAATGAGCAGTTCTTC
CASSETSGRALNEQFF
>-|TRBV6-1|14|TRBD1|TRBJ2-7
TGTGCCAGCAGTGAAGGACAGGGCTTCTACGAGCAGTACTTC
CASSEGQGFYEQYF
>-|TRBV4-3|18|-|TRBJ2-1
TGCGCCAGCAGCCAACTTAATACAGGGATTTTATTCTACAATGAGCAGTTCTTC
CASSQLNTGILFYNEQFF
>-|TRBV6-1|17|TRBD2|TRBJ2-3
TGTGCCAGCAGTGTGACTAGCGGGAGTATTAGAGGAGATACGCAGTATTTT
CASSVTSGSIRGDTQYF
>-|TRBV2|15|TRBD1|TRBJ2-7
TGTGCCAGCAGTGAACCGGGACAGGTGTCCTACGAGCAGTACTTC
CASSEPGQVSYEQYF